The 11 T cell receptor beta chains below come from one sample, sequenced in a study of shared clonotypes between healthy human individuals. TCRdb keeps only in-frame clones here, not all; method: immunoSEQ multiplex PCR. Of a few million clones in the sample, 93% were seen once. CD45RO-negative, CCR7-selected cells formed the naive CD8 fraction, which excluded terminally differentiated effector memory CD45RA+ cells. Sequencing was performed on naive CD8+ T cells from PBMCs. Receptors originate from a man aged 18 to 30 in good health. Some clones in this sample may be carry-over from other donors' samples.

The chain combines TRBV30 with TRBJ1-5; D is undetermined. The V end lost 2 bases, the J end lost 7 bases, and 15 bases lay between the germline ends. Per the germline V gene, CDR1 is GTSNPN and CDR2 is SVGIG (reference sequence). The CDR3 is made up of 14 amino acids. CDR3 residues: CAWSHLGLSQPQHF. CDR3 in DNA: TGTGCCTGGAGTCATCTAGGTCTTTCGCAGCCCCAGCATTTT.

This chain links TRBV29-1 with TRBJ1-2; tentative D call: TRBD1 (6 bases). CDR1 and CDR2 (germline): SQVTM, ANQGSEA. This CDR3 spans 12 amino acids. V lost 3 bases, J lost 8 bases, and 13 bases lay in between. CDR3 sequence: CSVDPDRSGYTF. CDR3 DNA: TGCAGCGTTGACCCCGACAGGTCCGGCTACACCTTC. The full variable domain, in which reference TRBV29-1 and TRBJ1-2 provide the parts outside the CDR3, is SAVISQKPSRDICQRGTSLTIQCQVDSQVTMMFWYRQQPGQSLTLIATANQGSEATYESGFVIDKFPISRPNLTFSTLTVSNMSPEDSSIYLCSVDPDRSGYTFGSGTRLTVV.

The V call is TRBV13, the J call TRBJ1-2, with D perhaps TRBD1 (5 bases). The CDR3 contains 17 residues. Germline lookup yields CDR1 PRHDT and CDR2 FYEKMQ (reference sequence). Trimming left V 4 bases short and J 8 bases short, with 26 bases between. The CDR3 loop reads CASSSHGEGPVSLGYTF. CDR3 DNA: TGTGCCAGCAGCTCACACGGGGAGGGGCCTGTCAGTCTCGGCTACACCTTC.

This chain connects TRBV5-6 to TRBJ2-5; TRBD2 matches 10 bases. This CDR3 has 18 amino acids. Germline trimming cut 4 bases from V and 1 base from J; bases unmatched to any gene: 13. The germline V gene encodes CDR1 SGHDT and CDR2 YYEEEE. The CDR3 DNA sequence: TGTGCCAGCAGCCCCAGACTAGCGGGCACACGCCTCCAAGAGACCCAGTACTTC. It yields the protein CASSPRLAGTRLQETQYF.

The chain uses TRBV7-9 and TRBJ2-7, with 9 positions matching TRBD2. J gave up 5 bases and V 3 bases, and 2 bases lay outside the gene matches. The germline V gene has CDR1 SEHNR and CDR2 FQNEAQ (reference sequence). This CDR3 has 13 residues. This CDR3 is CASSFRGRDEQYF. The CDR3 DNA reads TGTGCCAGCAGCTTCCGCGGGAGGGACGAGCAGTACTTC.

This clone was recorded a few times. The gene calls are TRBV2 and TRBJ1-2; D ambiguous. CDR3 length equals 13 residues. Germline CDR1 reads SNHLY; CDR2 reads FYNNEI. Trimming pared 5 bases from V and 4 bases from J, leaving 11 bases between. CDR3 sequence: CASSPADRYGYTF. The CDR3 DNA follows: TGTGCCAGCAGTCCCGCAGACCGCTATGGCTACACCTTC.

The chain recombines TRBV4-1 with TRBJ2-7; no clear D gene. The CDR3 sequence is 12 residues long. The germline gives CDR1 MGHRA, CDR2 YSYEKL. V lost 1 base, J lost 7 bases, and 8 bases lay in between. Here the CDR3 reads CASSQGGREQYF. As DNA, the CDR3 is TGCGCCAGCAGCCAAGGGGGTAGGGAGCAGTACTTC.

About this clone: Other nucleotide sequences in the sample specify the same CDR3. The rearrangement links TRBV10-3 to TRBJ1-2, with unresolved D. Germline CDR1 and CDR2: ENHRY and SYGVKD. The CDR3 is made up of 14 amino acids. Trimming stripped 0 bases from V and 1 base from J, with 6 bases between. The CDR3 here is CAISESGSNYGYTF. In DNA, the CDR3 is TGTGCCATCAGTGAGTCGGGAAGTAACTATGGCTACACCTTC.

V usage is TRBV7-2 and J usage is TRBJ2-1; TRBD1 matches at 7 bases. This CDR3 contains 15 residues. V trimming: 6 bases; J trimming: 0 bases; junction bases outside the gene matches: 5. Germline V lookup: CDR1 SGHTA, CDR2 FQGNSA. The CDR3 reads CASSLGQFSYNEQFF. For the CDR3, the DNA is TGTGCCAGCAGTCTGGGACAGTTCTCCTACAATGAGCAGTTCTTC.

The genes are TRBV19 and TRBJ2-2; a possible D gene is TRBD2 (5 bases). From germline, CDR1 is LNHDA and CDR2 SQIVND (reference sequence). Trimming left V 6 bases short and J 12 bases short, with 23 bases between. The CDR3 has 15 residues. CDR3 loop: CASRDSGGPSNKLFF. CDR3 nucleotides: TGTGCCAGTAGAGACTCAGGAGGACCCAGTAACAAGCTGTTTTTT.

The chain recombines TRBV27 with TRBJ2-7, with 8 bases fitting TRBD1. This CDR3 has 17 residues. V shed 5 bases, J shed 1 base, and the junction held 13 bases outside the gene matches. CDR1 and CDR2 (germline): MNHEY, SMNVEV (reference sequence). CDR3 sequence reads: CASSAQTGEFWSYEQYF. CDR3 nucleotides: TGTGCCAGCAGTGCTCAGACAGGGGAATTTTGGTCCTACGAGCAGTACTTC.